This T cell receptor (beta chain) was obtained from a study of T cell repertoires in ileal Crohn's disease. Study at large: Approximately 32% were active smokers at surgery; median disease duration was around 8 years. Regarding the study as a whole: Every patient over 26.8% clonality showed endoscopic recurrence.

Each sample's TCRB immunosequencing used five hundred nanograms of biopsy DNA. The data were produced by immunoSEQ multiplex PCR, yet TCRdb's version contains in-frame clones alone and is incomplete. The profile shows 8,200 or so clones, over 70% of them singletons. Remarks on this clone: Its antigen remains unknown.

Patients were adults with ileal or ileocolonic Crohn's disease needing resection. Germline values: CDR1 MNHEY, CDR2 SVGAGI. Trimming shortened V by 5 bases and J by 7 bases, and 20 bases separated the two germline ends. CDR3 length equals 15 residues. The chain is built from TRBV6-5 and TRBJ1-2, with unresolved D. Sequencing input: ileal tissue. This TCR came from an adult with Crohn's disease. CDR3 protein: CASSRFIAVLSGYTF. The DNA for the CDR3 is TGTGCCAGCAGTCGCTTTATTGCGGTTTTAAGTGGCTACACCTTC.